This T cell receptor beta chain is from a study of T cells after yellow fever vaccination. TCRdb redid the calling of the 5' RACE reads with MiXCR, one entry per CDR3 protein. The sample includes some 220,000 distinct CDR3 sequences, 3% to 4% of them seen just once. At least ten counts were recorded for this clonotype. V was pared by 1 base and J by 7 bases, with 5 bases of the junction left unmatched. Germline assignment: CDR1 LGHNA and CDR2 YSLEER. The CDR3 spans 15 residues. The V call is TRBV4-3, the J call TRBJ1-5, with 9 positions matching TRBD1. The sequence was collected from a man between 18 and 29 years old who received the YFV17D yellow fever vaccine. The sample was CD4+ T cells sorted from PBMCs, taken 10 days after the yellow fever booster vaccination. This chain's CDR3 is CASSQGTGVNQPQHF. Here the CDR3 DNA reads TGCGCCAGCAGCCAAGGGACAGGGGTAAACCAGCCCCAGCATTTT.